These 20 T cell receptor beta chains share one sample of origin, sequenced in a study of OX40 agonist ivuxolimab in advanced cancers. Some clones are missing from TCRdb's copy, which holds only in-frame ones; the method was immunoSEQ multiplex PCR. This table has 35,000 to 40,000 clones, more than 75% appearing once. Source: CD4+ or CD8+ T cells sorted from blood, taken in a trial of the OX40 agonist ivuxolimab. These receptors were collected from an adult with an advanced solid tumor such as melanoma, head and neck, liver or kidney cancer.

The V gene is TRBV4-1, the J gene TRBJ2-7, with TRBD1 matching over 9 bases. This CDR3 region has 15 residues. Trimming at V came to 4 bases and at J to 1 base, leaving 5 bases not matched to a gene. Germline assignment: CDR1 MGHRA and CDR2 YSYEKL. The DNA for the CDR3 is TGCGCCAGCAGCCTCCAACAGGGGGCATCCTACGAGCAGTACTTC. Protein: CASSLQQGASYEQYF.

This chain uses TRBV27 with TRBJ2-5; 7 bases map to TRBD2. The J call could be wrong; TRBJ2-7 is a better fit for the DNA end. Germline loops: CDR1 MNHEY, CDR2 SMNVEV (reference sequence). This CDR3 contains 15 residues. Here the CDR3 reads CASSPLAAVTYEQYF. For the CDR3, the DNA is TGTGCCAGCAGTCCCCTAGCGGCGGTTACCTACGAGCAGTACTTC.

This CDR3 reads CASSVGLMNTEAFF. CDR3 nucleotides: TGTGCCAGCAGCGTAGGACTGATGAACACTGAAGCTTTCTTT. The chain combines TRBV9 with TRBJ1-1, with D unresolved. The V end lost 0 bases, the J end lost 0 bases, and 6 bases lay between the germline ends. Germline V lookup: CDR1 SGDLS, CDR2 YYNGEE. CDR3 length: 14 residues. The full variable domain, in which reference TRBV9 and TRBJ1-1 provide the parts outside the CDR3, is DSGVTQTPKHLITATGQRVTLRCSPRSGDLSVYWYQQSLDQGLQFLIQYYNGEERAKGNILERFSAQQFPDLHSELNLSSLELGDSALYFCASSVGLMNTEAFFGQGTRLTVV.

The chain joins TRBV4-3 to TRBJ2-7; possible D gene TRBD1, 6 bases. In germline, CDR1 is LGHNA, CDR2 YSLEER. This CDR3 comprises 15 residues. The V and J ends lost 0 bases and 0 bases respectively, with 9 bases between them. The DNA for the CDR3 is TGCGCCAGCAGCCAAGAGAGGGGGAGCTCCTACGAGCAGTACTTC. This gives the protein CASSQERGSSYEQYF.

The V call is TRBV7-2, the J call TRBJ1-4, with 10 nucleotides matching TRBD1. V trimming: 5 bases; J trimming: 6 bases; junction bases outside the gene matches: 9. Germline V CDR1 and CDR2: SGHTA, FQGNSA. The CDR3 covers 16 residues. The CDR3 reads CASSPLADRGHEKLFF. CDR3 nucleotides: TGTGCCAGCAGCCCACTAGCCGACAGGGGGCATGAAAAACTGTTTTTT.

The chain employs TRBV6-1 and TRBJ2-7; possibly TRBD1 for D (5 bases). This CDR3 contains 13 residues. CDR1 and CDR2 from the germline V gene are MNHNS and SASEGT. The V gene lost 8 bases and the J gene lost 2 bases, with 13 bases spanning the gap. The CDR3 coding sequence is TGTGCCAGCCGAATAGACAGTCCCTACGAGCAGTACTTC. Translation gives CASRIDSPYEQYF.

This chain's CDR3 is CAISEAAGRETQYF. In DNA, the CDR3 is TGTGCCATCAGTGAGGCTGCAGGGCGGGAGACCCAGTACTTC. V gene TRBV10-3 combines with J gene TRBJ2-5; D perhaps matches TRBD1 (5 bases). This CDR3 region has 14 residues. V lost 2 bases and J 5 bases, leaving 12 bases between the germline ends. Germline V gene sequence: CDR1 ENHRY, CDR2 SYGVKD.

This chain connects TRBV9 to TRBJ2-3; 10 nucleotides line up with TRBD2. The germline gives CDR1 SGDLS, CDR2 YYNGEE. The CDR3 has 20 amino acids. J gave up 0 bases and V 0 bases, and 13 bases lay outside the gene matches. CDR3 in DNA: TGTGCCAGCAGCGTAGACGGGCTAGCGGGGGCGCTACCCAGCACAGATACGCAGTATTTT. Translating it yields CASSVDGLAGALPSTDTQYF.

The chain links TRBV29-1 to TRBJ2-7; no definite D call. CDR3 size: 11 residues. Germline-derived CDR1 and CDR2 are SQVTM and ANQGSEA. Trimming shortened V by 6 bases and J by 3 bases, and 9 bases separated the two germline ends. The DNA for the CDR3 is TGCAGCGTGCTAGTTTACTACGAGCAGTACTTC. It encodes CSVLVYYEQYF.

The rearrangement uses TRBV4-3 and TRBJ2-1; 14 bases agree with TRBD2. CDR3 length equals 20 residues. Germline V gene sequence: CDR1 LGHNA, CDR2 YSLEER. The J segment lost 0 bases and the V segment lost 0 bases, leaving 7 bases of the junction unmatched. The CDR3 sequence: CASSQDPWTSGRSSYNEQFF. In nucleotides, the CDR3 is TGCGCCAGCAGCCAAGATCCCTGGACTAGCGGGAGGAGCTCCTACAATGAGCAGTTCTTC.

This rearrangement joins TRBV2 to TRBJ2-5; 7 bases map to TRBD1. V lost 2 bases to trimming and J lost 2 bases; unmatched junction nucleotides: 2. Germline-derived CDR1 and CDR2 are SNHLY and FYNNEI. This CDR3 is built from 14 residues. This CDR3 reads CASSEWDRQETQYF. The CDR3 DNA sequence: TGTGCCAGCAGTGAATGGGACAGACAAGAGACCCAGTACTTC.

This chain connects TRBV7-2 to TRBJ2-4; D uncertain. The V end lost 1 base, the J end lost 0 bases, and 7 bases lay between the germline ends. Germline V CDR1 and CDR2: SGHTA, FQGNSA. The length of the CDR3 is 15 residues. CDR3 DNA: TGTGCCAGCAGCTTAGAGGACCCAGCCAAAAACATTCAGTACTTC. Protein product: CASSLEDPAKNIQYF.

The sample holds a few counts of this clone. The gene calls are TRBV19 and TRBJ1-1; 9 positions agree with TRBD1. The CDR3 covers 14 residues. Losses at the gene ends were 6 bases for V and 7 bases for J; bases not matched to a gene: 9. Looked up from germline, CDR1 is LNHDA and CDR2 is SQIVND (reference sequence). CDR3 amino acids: CASRTGTGTFEAFF. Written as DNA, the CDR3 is TGTGCCAGTAGGACCGGGACAGGGACCTTTGAAGCTTTCTTT. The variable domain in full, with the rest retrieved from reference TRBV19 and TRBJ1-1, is DGGITQSPKYLFRKEGQNVTLSCEQNLNHDAMYWYRQDPGQGLRLIYYSQIVNDFQKGDIAEGYSVSREKKESFPLTVTSAQKNPTAFYLCASRTGTGTFEAFFGQGTRLTVV.

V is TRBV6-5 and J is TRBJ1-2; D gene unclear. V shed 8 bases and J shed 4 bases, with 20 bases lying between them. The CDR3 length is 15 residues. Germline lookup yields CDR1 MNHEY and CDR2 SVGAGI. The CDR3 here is CASAAGRIISYGYTF. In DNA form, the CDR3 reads TGTGCCAGCGCGGCCGGACGGATCATCAGCTATGGCTACACCTTC.

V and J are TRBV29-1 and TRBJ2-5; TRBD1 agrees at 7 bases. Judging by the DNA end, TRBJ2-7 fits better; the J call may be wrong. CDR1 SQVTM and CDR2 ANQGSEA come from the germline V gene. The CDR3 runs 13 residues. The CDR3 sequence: CSVEGDRAGEQYF. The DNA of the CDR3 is TGCAGCGTTGAAGGTGACAGGGCCGGCGAGCAGTACTTC.

DNA for the CDR3: TGTGCCAGCGCCCGGCAGGTGATGAACTATGGCTACACCTTC. This gives the protein CASARQVMNYGYTF. The V gene is TRBV5-6, the J gene TRBJ1-2, with D unresolved. CDR3 length equals 14 residues. Per germline, CDR1 SGHDT and CDR2 YYEEEE. The V and J ends lost 7 bases and 2 bases respectively, with 15 bases between them.

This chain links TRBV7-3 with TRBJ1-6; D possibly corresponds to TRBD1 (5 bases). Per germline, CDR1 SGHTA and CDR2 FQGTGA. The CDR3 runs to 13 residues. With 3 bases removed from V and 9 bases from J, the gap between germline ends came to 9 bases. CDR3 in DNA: TGTGCCAGCAGCTTTGGGGGTGGTTCACCCCTCCACTTT. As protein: CASSFGGGSPLHF.

The CDR3 loop is CAISESALRGGELFF. The CDR3 DNA reads as TGTGCCATCAGTGAGTCGGCTTTAAGGGGCGGGGAGCTGTTTTTT. The V and J genes are TRBV10-3 and TRBJ2-2; D is perhaps TRBD1 (5 bases). CDR1 is ENHRY and CDR2 is SYGVKD in the germline V gene. This CDR3 comprises 15 residues. V lost 0 bases and J lost 7, with 12 bases in between.

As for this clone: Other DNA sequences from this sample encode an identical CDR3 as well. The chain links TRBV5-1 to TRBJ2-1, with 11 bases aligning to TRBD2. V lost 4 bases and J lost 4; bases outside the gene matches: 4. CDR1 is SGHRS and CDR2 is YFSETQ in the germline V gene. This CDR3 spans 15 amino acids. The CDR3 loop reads CASSPGTSGYNEQFF. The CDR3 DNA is TGCGCCAGCAGCCCCGGGACTAGCGGTTACAATGAGCAGTTCTTC.

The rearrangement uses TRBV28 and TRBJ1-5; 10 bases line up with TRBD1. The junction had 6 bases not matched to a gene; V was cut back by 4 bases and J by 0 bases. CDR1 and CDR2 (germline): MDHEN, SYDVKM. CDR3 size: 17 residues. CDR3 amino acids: CASSSGQGSYSNQPQHF. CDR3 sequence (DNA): TGTGCCAGCAGTTCGGGACAGGGGTCCTATAGCAATCAGCCCCAGCATTTT.